The clone carrying this TCR beta chain was counted at least ten times. This record comes from a study of T cells in Graves' hyperthyroidism and ophthalmopathy. Study in general: At the time of initial diagnosis and before any treatment, peripheral blood was collected.

Trimming pared 0 bases from V and 12 bases from J, leaving 17 bases between. Germline CDR1 reads LNHNV; CDR2 reads YYDKDF (reference sequence). The CDR3 loop spans 15 amino acids. RNA transcripts yielded amplified TCR beta CDR3 regions. The primer set for the first-round RT-PCR of the TCR CDR3 was HTBI. TCRdb itself ran the multiplex PCR reads through MiXCR, one entry per CDR3 protein. The repertoire holds hundreds of thousands of distinct CDR3 sequences, with roughly 37% as singletons. Sequenced: blood. The sequence was obtained from a man aged 18 to 35 with Graves' hyperthyroidism. The chain employs TRBV15 and TRBJ1-4, with TRBD1 as a possible D gene (5 bases). CDR3 residues: CATSRDPGTLGELFF. The CDR3 nucleotides read TGTGCCACCAGCAGAGATCCCGGGACTCTGGGGGAACTGTTTTTT. The whole variable domain, filled in from reference TRBV15 and TRBJ1-4, reads DAMVIQNPRYQVTQFGKPVTLSCSQTLNHNVMYWYQQKSSQAPKLLFHYYDKDFNNEADTPDNFQSRRPNTSFCFLDIRSPGLGDTAMYLCATSRDPGTLGELFFGSGTQLSVL.